This T cell receptor beta chain was sequenced in a study of cytomegalovirus exposure and HLA in healthy donors. General study points: Immune exposure data for these donors was limited to CMV serostatus.

Vbeta (60) and Jbeta (13) primers were used in the PCR. The table came from immunoSEQ multiplex PCR; TCRdb's copy has only in-frame clones and leaves some out. This table holds some 50,000 clones, around 74% found once. About this clone: Its target is not known.

Although they were nominally healthy when sampled, donors likely had unrecorded immune exposures. Material: PBMCs. The sequence was obtained from a young man in good health and CMV-seronegative.

Written as DNA, the CDR3 is TGCGCCAGCAGCCCAGGGGGGAATGAGCAGTTCTTC. Translated, it gives CASSPGGNEQFF. V gene TRBV4-1 combines with J gene TRBJ2-1; D is possibly TRBD1 (7 bases). Germline CDR1 reads MGHRA; CDR2 reads YSYEKL. V lost 4 bases and J lost 7, with 8 bases in between. This CDR3 has 12 residues.